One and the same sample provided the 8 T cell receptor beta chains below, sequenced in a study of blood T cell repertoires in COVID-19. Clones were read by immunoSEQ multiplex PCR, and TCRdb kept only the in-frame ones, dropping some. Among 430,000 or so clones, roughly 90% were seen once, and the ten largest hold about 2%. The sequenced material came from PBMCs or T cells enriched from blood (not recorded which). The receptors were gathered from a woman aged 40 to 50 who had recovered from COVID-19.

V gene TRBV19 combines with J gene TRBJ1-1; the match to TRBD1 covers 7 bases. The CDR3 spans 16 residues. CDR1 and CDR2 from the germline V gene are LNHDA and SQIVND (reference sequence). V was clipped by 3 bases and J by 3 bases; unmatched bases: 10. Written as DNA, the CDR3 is TGTGCCAGTAGTATCAGACAGGGCCGCGGGGACACTGAAGCTTTCTTT. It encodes CASSIRQGRGDTEAFF. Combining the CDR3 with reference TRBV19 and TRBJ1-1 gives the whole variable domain DGGITQSPKYLFRKEGQNVTLSCEQNLNHDAMYWYRQDPGQGLRLIYYSQIVNDFQKGDIAEGYSVSREKKESFPLTVTSAQKNPTAFYLCASSIRQGRGDTEAFFGQGTRLTVV.

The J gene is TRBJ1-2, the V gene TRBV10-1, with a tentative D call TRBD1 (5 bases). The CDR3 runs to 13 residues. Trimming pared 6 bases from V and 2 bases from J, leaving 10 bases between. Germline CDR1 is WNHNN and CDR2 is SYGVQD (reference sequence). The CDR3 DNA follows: TGCGCCAGCAGCGCGACAGAGAACTATGGCTACACCTTC. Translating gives CASSATENYGYTF.

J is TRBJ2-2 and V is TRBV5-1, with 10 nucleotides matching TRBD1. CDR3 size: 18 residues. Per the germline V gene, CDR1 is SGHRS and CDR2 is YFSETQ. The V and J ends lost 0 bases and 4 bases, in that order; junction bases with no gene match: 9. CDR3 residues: CASSLGVGDRGSTGELFF. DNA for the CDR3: TGCGCCAGCAGCTTGGGAGTTGGGGACAGGGGCTCCACCGGGGAGCTGTTTTTT.

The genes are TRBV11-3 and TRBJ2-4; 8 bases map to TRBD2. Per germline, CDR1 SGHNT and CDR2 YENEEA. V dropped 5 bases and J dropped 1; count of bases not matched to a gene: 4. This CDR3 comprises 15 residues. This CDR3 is CASSPPGGAKNIQYF. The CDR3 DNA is TGTGCCAGCAGCCCCCCGGGGGGGGCCAAAAACATTCAGTACTTC.

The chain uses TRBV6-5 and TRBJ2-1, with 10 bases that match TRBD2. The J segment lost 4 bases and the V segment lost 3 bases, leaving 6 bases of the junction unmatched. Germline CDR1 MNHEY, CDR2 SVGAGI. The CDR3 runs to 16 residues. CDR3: CASSYQWTSGYNEQFF. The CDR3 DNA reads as TGTGCCAGCAGTTATCAATGGACTAGCGGATACAATGAGCAGTTCTTC.

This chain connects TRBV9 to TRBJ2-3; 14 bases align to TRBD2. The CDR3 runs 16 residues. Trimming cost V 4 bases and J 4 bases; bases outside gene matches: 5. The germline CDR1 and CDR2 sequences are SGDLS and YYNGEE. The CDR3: CASSIGTSGSPDTQYF. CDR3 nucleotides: TGTGCCAGCAGCATTGGGACTAGCGGGAGTCCAGATACGCAGTATTTT.

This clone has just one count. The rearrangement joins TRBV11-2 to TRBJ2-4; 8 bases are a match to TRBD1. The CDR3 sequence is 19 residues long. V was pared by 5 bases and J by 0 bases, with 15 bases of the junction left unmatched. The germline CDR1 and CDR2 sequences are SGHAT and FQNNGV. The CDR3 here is CASSPIRTGRLIAKNIQYF. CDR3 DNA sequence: TGTGCCAGCAGCCCTATACGGACAGGGAGACTCATAGCCAAAAACATTCAGTACTTC.

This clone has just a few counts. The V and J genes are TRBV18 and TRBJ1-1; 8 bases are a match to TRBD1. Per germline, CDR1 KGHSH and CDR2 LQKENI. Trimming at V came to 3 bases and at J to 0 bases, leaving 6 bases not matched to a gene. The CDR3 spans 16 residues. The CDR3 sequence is CASSPQGTGLNTEAFF. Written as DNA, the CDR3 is TGTGCCAGCTCACCTCAAGGGACAGGCCTGAACACTGAAGCTTTCTTT.